The TCR beta chain under discussion was sequenced for a study of blood T cell repertoires in COVID-19. This clone was seen only once. Germline loops: CDR1 ENHRY, CDR2 SYGVKD. This CDR3 is built from 14 residues. V lost 4 bases and J 1 base, leaving 8 bases between the germline ends. In the original analysis: From reference gene primer amplification, estimates of nucleated cell counts were derived. The protocol was immunoSEQ multiplex PCR, while the TCRdb copy is restricted to in-frame clones and leaves out a portion. The DNA gave D and trimming, while V, J and clone size come from that table. The data contain hundreds of thousands of clones, roughly 80% of them singletons.

Sequenced material: peripheral blood. This chain uses TRBV10-3 with TRBJ1-5; D may be TRBD1 (6 bases). This clonotype was obtained from a man between 25 and 39 years old with active or convalescent COVID-19. This CDR3 reads CAISGQESNQPQHF. CDR3 in DNA: TGTGCCATCAGTGGACAGGAAAGCAATCAGCCCCAGCATTTT.